This T cell receptor beta chain is from a study of tissue T cells after allogeneic stem cell transplantation. TCRdb's table, derived via immunoSEQ multiplex PCR, lists solely in-frame clones and lacks some. The profile shows 15,000 to 20,000 clones, roughly three quarters of them singletons. Concerning this clone itself: All gene names here are mouse names.

The sample taken for sequencing was spleen. The sequence was obtained from a female BALB/c mouse in good health. The mice in this strain carry MHC haplotype H2-d.

The CDR3 is CASSSQNYAEQFF. The sequenced part of the CDR3 DNA is TGTGCTAGCAGTAGTCAAAATTATGCTGAGCAGTTC. This chain uses TRBV17 with TRBJ2-1; D uncertain. The CDR3 goes on 1 residue after the read ends, and that part is filled in from the germline J gene. This CDR3 is built from 13 residues. Trimming removed 3 bases at V and 4 bases at J, with 7 bases between. Per the germline V gene, CDR1 is MNHDT and CDR2 is YYDKIL.